Listed below are T cell receptor beta chains from one sample, sequenced in a study of T cells in Graves' hyperthyroidism and ophthalmopathy. Via MiXCR, TCRdb re-called the multiplex PCR reads, giving one row per CDR3 protein. Altogether a few hundred thousand distinct CDR3 sequences are present, around 13% being singletons, with the ten largest covering around 20%. The source material was blood. The receptors derive from a woman aged 25 to 39 with Graves' ophthalmopathy. Each CDR3 is given with its conserved first and last residue. A D gene is named only where the DNA matches it firmly. Expanded clones are given a class, and other clones once, few, many or no size at all.

v_call: TRBV5-1; j_call: TRBJ2-3; clone_size: many; d_call: .; cdr3_nt: TGCGCCAGCAGCGGGCTATCCGGCACAGATACGCAGTATTTT; cdr3_aa: CASSGLSGTDTQYF
v_call: TRBV20-1; j_call: TRBJ2-5; clone_size: many; d_call: .; cdr3_nt: TGCAGTGCTGGCTCGGGGGCCTGGGAGACCCAGTACTTC; cdr3_aa: CSAGSGAWETQYF
v_call: TRBV20-1; j_call: TRBJ2-7; clone_size: many; d_call: TRBD2; cdr3_nt: TGCAGTGCTAGACCCGCGGGGGGGGCCCTAGGCGAGCAGTACTTC; cdr3_aa: CSARPAGGALGEQYF
v_call: TRBV19; j_call: TRBJ2-1; clone_size: many; d_call: TRBD1; cdr3_nt: TGTGCCAGTAACCTCGGGACAGGGCATAGTGAGCAGTTCTTC; cdr3_aa: CASNLGTGHSEQFF
v_call: TRBV20-1; j_call: TRBJ2-1; clone_size: many; d_call: .; cdr3_nt: TGCAGTGCTAGATCTCATGACACTTTGGTCTATGAGCAGTTCTTC; cdr3_aa: CSARSHDTLVYEQFF
v_call: TRBV28; j_call: TRBJ1-6; clone_size: many; d_call: TRBD1; cdr3_nt: TGTGCCAGCACCGAACAGGGGGCGCATTCACCCCTCCACTTT; cdr3_aa: CASTEQGAHSPLHF
v_call: TRBV9; j_call: TRBJ2-2; clone_size: few; d_call: TRBD1; cdr3_nt: TGTGCCAGCAGCCCCTCGACAGGGGGCCTCGCGAACACCGGGGAGCTGTTTTTT; cdr3_aa: CASSPSTGGLANTGELFF
v_call: TRBV11-2; j_call: TRBJ2-7; clone_size: many; d_call: TRBD1; cdr3_nt: TGTGCCAGCAGCTCCCCGCTCCGGGCCGACAGGGACTCCTACGAGCAGTACTTC; cdr3_aa: CASSSPLRADRDSYEQYF
v_call: TRBV20-1; j_call: TRBJ2-5; clone_size: many; d_call: TRBD2; cdr3_nt: TGCAGTGCTAGCCCTAGCGGGGGGCACCAAGAGACCCAGTACTTC; cdr3_aa: CSASPSGGHQETQYF
v_call: TRBV20-1; j_call: TRBJ2-6; clone_size: many; d_call: .; cdr3_nt: TGCAGTGCTAGAGATGGAGCGGACTCTGGGGCCAACGTCCTGACTTTC; cdr3_aa: CSARDGADSGANVLTF
v_call: TRBV15; j_call: TRBJ2-3; clone_size: .; d_call: .; cdr3_nt: TGTGCCACCACCGAGGGGGGCACAGATACGCAGTATTTT; cdr3_aa: CATTEGGTDTQYF
v_call: TRBV20-1; j_call: TRBJ2-7; clone_size: .; d_call: .; cdr3_nt: TGCAGTGCTAGATCTACAGGGATCGTGCAGTACTTC; cdr3_aa: CSARSTGIVQYF
v_call: TRBV20-1; j_call: TRBJ2-5; clone_size: many; d_call: .; cdr3_nt: TGCAGTGCTTCCGGGACAGAGACCCAGTACTTC; cdr3_aa: CSASGTETQYF
v_call: TRBV2; j_call: TRBJ2-5; clone_size: many; d_call: .; cdr3_nt: TGTGCCAGCTTGGGGAGGGGGGGCATGGAGACCCAGTACTTC; cdr3_aa: CASLGRGGMETQYF
v_call: TRBV19; j_call: TRBJ1-6; clone_size: .; d_call: TRBD1; cdr3_nt: TGTGCCAGTAGCCGGACAGGGCTTCTTGGGTTTGCACCCCTCCACTTT; cdr3_aa: CASSRTGLLGFAPLHF
v_call: TRBV3-1; j_call: TRBJ1-2; clone_size: many; d_call: .; cdr3_nt: TGTGCCAGCAGCCAAGATGGGTATGGCTACACCTTC; cdr3_aa: CASSQDGYGYTF
v_call: TRBV6-5; j_call: TRBJ2-2; clone_size: many; d_call: TRBD1; cdr3_nt: TGTGCCAGCAGTTCCGGGACAGAGCACACCGGGGAGCTGTTTTTT; cdr3_aa: CASSSGTEHTGELFF
v_call: TRBV12-3/TRBV12-4; j_call: TRBJ1-5; clone_size: many; d_call: TRBD1; cdr3_nt: TGTGCCAGCAGCACAGGGGGAGGATTAAACCAGCCCCAGCATTTT; cdr3_aa: CASSTGGGLNQPQHF
v_call: TRBV6-1; j_call: TRBJ2-5; clone_size: few; d_call: .; cdr3_nt: TGTGCCAGCAGTGATGTGAAGACCCAGTACTTC; cdr3_aa: CASSDVKTQYF
v_call: TRBV12-3/TRBV12-4; j_call: TRBJ2-7; clone_size: many; d_call: TRBD1; cdr3_nt: TGTGCCAGCAGTTTTGACAGGGGCGAGCAGTACTTC; cdr3_aa: CASSFDRGEQYF
v_call: TRBV6-1; j_call: TRBJ1-5; clone_size: few; d_call: TRBD1; cdr3_nt: TGTGCCAGCAGCCGACAGGGGATCGGTGGCAATCAGCCCCAGCATTTT; cdr3_aa: CASSRQGIGGNQPQHF
v_call: TRBV2; j_call: TRBJ1-1; clone_size: many; d_call: TRBD1; cdr3_nt: TGTGCCAGCAGCACTACAGGGGGCACTGAAGCTTTCTTT; cdr3_aa: CASSTTGGTEAFF
v_call: TRBV20-1; j_call: TRBJ1-5; clone_size: .; d_call: TRBD1; cdr3_nt: TGCAGTGCTGGGGAGGGACAGGGGGCGAGGAGCAATCAGCCCCAGCATTTT; cdr3_aa: CSAGEGQGARSNQPQHF
v_call: TRBV3-1; j_call: TRBJ2-3; clone_size: .; d_call: TRBD2; cdr3_nt: TGTGCCAGCAGCCAAGTGGTTAGCGGGGTCACAGATACGCAGTATTTT; cdr3_aa: CASSQVVSGVTDTQYF
v_call: TRBV19; j_call: TRBJ1-1; clone_size: many; d_call: .; cdr3_nt: TGTGCCAGTACTCAGGGAGTGAGAACTGAAGCTTTCTTT; cdr3_aa: CASTQGVRTEAFF
v_call: TRBV11-2; j_call: TRBJ1-4; clone_size: few; d_call: .; cdr3_nt: TGTGCCAGCAGCTTAGGGAGGGGACCTAATGAAAAACTGTTTTTT; cdr3_aa: CASSLGRGPNEKLFF
v_call: TRBV29-1; j_call: TRBJ1-2; clone_size: few; d_call: TRBD1; cdr3_nt: TGCAGCGTTGGACAGGGATCACCCTATGGCTACACCTTC; cdr3_aa: CSVGQGSPYGYTF
v_call: TRBV5-1; j_call: TRBJ2-3; clone_size: once; d_call: TRBD2; cdr3_nt: TGCGCCAGCACCTCGAGGACTAGCGGGGGGATAGATACGCAGTATTTT; cdr3_aa: CASTSRTSGGIDTQYF
v_call: TRBV7-3; j_call: TRBJ1-1; clone_size: many; d_call: .; cdr3_nt: TGTGCCAGCAGCTTAACCCGACAGGCCGGAAAAGCTTTCTTT; cdr3_aa: CASSLTRQAGKAFF
v_call: TRBV28; j_call: TRBJ2-5; clone_size: many; d_call: TRBD2; cdr3_nt: TGTGCCAGCAGTTTAGGACTAGCGGGACAAGAGACCCAGTACTTC; cdr3_aa: CASSLGLAGQETQYF
v_call: TRBV7-9; j_call: TRBJ2-7; clone_size: many; d_call: .; cdr3_nt: TGTGCCAGCAGCTTAGAAGGGTCCGACGAGCAGTACTTC; cdr3_aa: CASSLEGSDEQYF
v_call: TRBV6-1; j_call: TRBJ2-3; clone_size: many; d_call: .; cdr3_nt: TGTGCCAGCAGTAACCTGGGGGGCACAGATACGCAGTATTTT; cdr3_aa: CASSNLGGTDTQYF
v_call: TRBV9; j_call: TRBJ2-2; clone_size: .; d_call: TRBD2; cdr3_nt: TGTGCCAGCAGCGTAGTTAGCGGGGGGGTCTTTGACACCGGGGAGCTGTTTTTT; cdr3_aa: CASSVVSGGVFDTGELFF
v_call: TRBV6-1; j_call: TRBJ1-2; clone_size: many; d_call: .; cdr3_nt: TGTGCCAGCACCGAGACAGGATATGGCTACACCTTC; cdr3_aa: CASTETGYGYTF
v_call: TRBV28; j_call: TRBJ1-4; clone_size: many; d_call: TRBD1; cdr3_nt: TGTGCCAGCAGCCTAGGGGTCCCGGGACAGGGGATTTCCAAACTGTTTTTT; cdr3_aa: CASSLGVPGQGISKLFF
v_call: TRBV20-1; j_call: TRBJ1-5; clone_size: many; d_call: .; cdr3_nt: TGCAGTGCTAATCGGGGATTTAGCAATCAGCCCCAGCATTTT; cdr3_aa: CSANRGFSNQPQHF
v_call: TRBV2; j_call: TRBJ1-6; clone_size: many; d_call: .; cdr3_nt: TGTGCCAGCAGTGAAGCGCAGGGGTATAATTCACCCCTCCACTTT; cdr3_aa: CASSEAQGYNSPLHF
v_call: TRBV18; j_call: TRBJ2-1; clone_size: many; d_call: .; cdr3_nt: TGTGCCAGCTCACTTACTGGGACCCCCTACAATGAGCAGTTCTTC; cdr3_aa: CASSLTGTPYNEQFF
v_call: TRBV5-1; j_call: TRBJ2-1; clone_size: many; d_call: .; cdr3_nt: TGCGCCAGCAGCTTGGAGGTCGGTCGGTGGGGTGAGCAGTTCTTC; cdr3_aa: CASSLEVGRWGEQFF
v_call: TRBV6-1; j_call: TRBJ2-1; clone_size: medium-sized; d_call: TRBD2; cdr3_nt: TGTGCCAGCAGTGGACTAGCGGGGGGGTACAATGAGCAGTTCTTC; cdr3_aa: CASSGLAGGYNEQFF
v_call: TRBV20-1; j_call: TRBJ1-1; clone_size: many; d_call: TRBD1; cdr3_nt: TGCAGTGCTAGAGTGGGACAGATTGAAGCTTTCTTT; cdr3_aa: CSARVGQIEAFF
v_call: TRBV30; j_call: TRBJ2-1; clone_size: many; d_call: TRBD1; cdr3_nt: TGTGCCTGGACACCAGGGGGCGTGGGATACAATGAGCAGTTCTTC; cdr3_aa: CAWTPGGVGYNEQFF
v_call: TRBV20-1; j_call: TRBJ2-3; clone_size: many; d_call: TRBD2; cdr3_nt: TGCAGTGCTCCTCGGGCTAGCGGGGGGGACACAGATACGCAGTATTTT; cdr3_aa: CSAPRASGGDTDTQYF
v_call: TRBV4-2; j_call: TRBJ2-5; clone_size: few; d_call: TRBD2; cdr3_nt: TGTGCCAGCAGCCACCCGGGGGGGGTAGAGACCCAGTACTTC; cdr3_aa: CASSHPGGVETQYF
v_call: TRBV28; j_call: TRBJ2-7; clone_size: many; d_call: .; cdr3_nt: TGTGCCAGCAGTTTAGGCAAGGGACTTTTGGCCTACGAGCAGTACTTC; cdr3_aa: CASSLGKGLLAYEQYF
v_call: TRBV2; j_call: TRBJ2-1; clone_size: .; d_call: TRBD1; cdr3_nt: TGTGCCAGCGGAAAACTACGGGACAGGAGCTCCTACAATGGGCAGTTCTTC; cdr3_aa: CASGKLRDRSSYNGQFF
v_call: TRBV7-2; j_call: TRBJ1-5; clone_size: many; d_call: .; cdr3_nt: TGTGCCAGCAGCCAATGGGGAGGGCCTCAGCCCCAGCATTTT; cdr3_aa: CASSQWGGPQPQHF
v_call: TRBV6-1; j_call: TRBJ1-4; clone_size: few; d_call: .; cdr3_nt: TGTGCCAGCAGTGGAGGACCCCGGCGTAGTGAAAAACTGTTTTTT; cdr3_aa: CASSGGPRRSEKLFF
v_call: TRBV28; j_call: TRBJ2-7; clone_size: many; d_call: .; cdr3_nt: TGTGCCAGCAGTTTCGGACAGTCCTACGAGCAGTACTTC; cdr3_aa: CASSFGQSYEQYF
v_call: TRBV2; j_call: TRBJ1-6; clone_size: many; d_call: .; cdr3_nt: TGTGCCAGCAGTGAAGCGCTTAGGCTCGGGAGGGTCCTCCACTTT; cdr3_aa: CASSEALRLGRVLHF
v_call: TRBV10-3; j_call: TRBJ1-1; clone_size: many; d_call: TRBD1; cdr3_nt: TGTGCCATCAGTGATTCGATCGACAGGGTGGGCACTGAAGCTTTCTTT; cdr3_aa: CAISDSIDRVGTEAFF
v_call: TRBV19; j_call: TRBJ1-1; clone_size: many; d_call: TRBD1; cdr3_nt: TGTGCCACCCGAGGCGAGGGGGCGAAGAGGAACACTGAAGCTTTCTTT; cdr3_aa: CATRGEGAKRNTEAFF
v_call: TRBV4-2; j_call: TRBJ2-7; clone_size: many; d_call: TRBD2; cdr3_nt: TGTGCCAGCAGCCCAGTGACGAAAAAGGGACTAGCGGGGGGCGGTGCCTCCGAGCAGTACTTC; cdr3_aa: CASSPVTKKGLAGGGASEQYF
v_call: TRBV6-5; j_call: TRBJ1-2; clone_size: many; d_call: .; cdr3_nt: TGTGCCAGCAGTTACCGGGGGGTTAACTATGGCTACACCTTC; cdr3_aa: CASSYRGVNYGYTF
v_call: TRBV6-2/TRBV6-3; j_call: TRBJ1-5; clone_size: .; d_call: TRBD1; cdr3_nt: TGTGCCAGCAGTTACTACGGACAGGGCATTCAGCCCCAGCATTTT; cdr3_aa: CASSYYGQGIQPQHF
v_call: TRBV30; j_call: TRBJ2-5; clone_size: few; d_call: .; cdr3_nt: TGTGCCTGGAGTGTACGGGGGGCCAAAGAGACCCAGTACTTC; cdr3_aa: CAWSVRGAKETQYF
v_call: TRBV19; j_call: TRBJ2-3; clone_size: .; d_call: TRBD2; cdr3_nt: TGTGCCAGTAGTATGCGGGGGGGGCCCGATACGCAGTATTTT; cdr3_aa: CASSMRGGPDTQYF
v_call: TRBV7-2; j_call: TRBJ1-1; clone_size: many; d_call: .; cdr3_nt: .; cdr3_aa: CASSFYICSAGEGPENTEAFF